The entry that follows covers one T cell receptor beta chain sequence. What it binds is unknown. Some clones are missing from TCRdb's copy, which holds only in-frame ones; the method was immunoSEQ multiplex PCR. The table has around 320,000 clones, around four fifths seen once. The CDR3 loop spans 16 amino acids. Trimming cost V 1 base and J 0 bases, with 10 bases left between them. CDR1 MGHRA and CDR2 YSYEKL come from the germline V gene. Described treatment: about 20 received Ad26.COV2.S at low or high dose, single or two shots; 5 received placebo; per-sample allocation not given. At day 63 after the first vaccine or placebo injection, samples were drawn. This sample is drawn from a study of Ad26.COV2.S vaccination and SARS-CoV-2 variants. The overall study: Each vaccinee took Ad26.COV2.S intramuscularly, once or twice 56 days apart. The study's findings and limits: People given the vaccine had a wider spike-specific TCR breadth than placebo recipients did. An underestimation of total T cell responses may have resulted from the TCR breadth and depth analyses. Comparable non-spike TCR breadth was observed in vaccine and placebo recipients.

The chain links TRBV4-1 to TRBJ1-5; D is undetermined. The source material was peripheral blood, sampled in a trial of Ad26.COV2.S vaccine versus placebo. The clonotype originates from a person aged 18-60 years who received the Ad26.COV2.S COVID-19 vaccine or a placebo. The CDR3: CASSQANSYSNQPQHF. Here the CDR3 DNA reads TGCGCCAGCAGCCAAGCGAACAGCTATAGCAATCAGCCCCAGCATTTT.